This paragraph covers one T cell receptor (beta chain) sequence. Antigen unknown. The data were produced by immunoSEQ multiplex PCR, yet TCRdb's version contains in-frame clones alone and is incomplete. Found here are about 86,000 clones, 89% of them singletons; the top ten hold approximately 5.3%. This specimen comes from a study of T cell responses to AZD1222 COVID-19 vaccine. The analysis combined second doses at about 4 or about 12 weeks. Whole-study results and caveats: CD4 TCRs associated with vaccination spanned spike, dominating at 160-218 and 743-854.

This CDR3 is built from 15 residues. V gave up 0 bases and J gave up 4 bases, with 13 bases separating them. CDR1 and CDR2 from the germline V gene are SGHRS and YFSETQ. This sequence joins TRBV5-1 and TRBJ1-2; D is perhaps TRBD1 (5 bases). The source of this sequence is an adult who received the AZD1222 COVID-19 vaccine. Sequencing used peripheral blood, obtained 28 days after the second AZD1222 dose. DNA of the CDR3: TGCGCCAGCAGCTTGGATGGGACCCTGGGCTATGGCTACACCTTC. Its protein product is CASSLDGTLGYGYTF. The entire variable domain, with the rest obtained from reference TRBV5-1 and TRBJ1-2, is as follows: KAGVTQTPRYLIKTRGQQVTLSCSPISGHRSVSWYQQTPGQGLQFLFEYFSETQRNKGNFPGRFSGRQFSNSRSEMNVSTLELGDSALYLCASSLDGTLGYGYTFGSGTRLTVV.